Shown below are 18 T cell receptor beta chains from a single sample sequenced in a study of beta chain features in type 1 diabetes. Antigens for these TCRs are unknown. Since all of the isolated RNA was reverse transcribed, expressed TCRB transcripts were what got sequenced. The protocol was immunoSEQ multiplex PCR, while the TCRdb copy is restricted to in-frame clones and leaves out a portion. Of approximately 260,000 clones listed, around 20% are singletons. The study's findings and limits: Significant though moderate, a shortening of TCRB CDR3s appeared in all four CD4+ subsets of Type 1 diabetes patients.

Sequencing input: naive CD4+ T cells from blood. The source of these receptors is a middle-aged woman with type 1 diabetes.

The V gene is TRBV6-9, the J gene TRBJ2-1; TRBD2 is a possible D gene (6 bases). The CDR3 loop spans 17 amino acids. Between the trimmed V and J ends, which lost 1 base and 0 bases, there was a span of 13 bases. Germline V gene sequence: CDR1 MNHGY, CDR2 SVAAGI. CDR3 bases: TGTGCCAGCAGTTATTTCATTAGCGGTGGCTCCTACAATGAGCAGTTCTTC. Protein: CASSYFISGGSYNEQFF.

The CDR3 is CASRYGTASNYGYTF. DNA for the CDR3: TGCGCCAGCAGGTATGGGACAGCATCCAACTATGGCTACACCTTC. The V and J genes are TRBV5-1 and TRBJ1-2; 7 bases match TRBD1. Losses at the gene ends were 5 bases for V and 2 bases for J; bases not matched to a gene: 9. The CDR3 consists of 15 residues. In germline, CDR1 is SGHRS, CDR2 YFSETQ.

The table lists this clone with a few counts. V gene TRBV5-4 combines with J gene TRBJ2-7, with 9 bases aligning to TRBD2. The germline gives CDR1 SGHNT, CDR2 YYREEE (reference sequence). The CDR3 runs to 15 residues. V lost 1 base to trimming and J lost 2 bases; unmatched junction nucleotides: 4. This CDR3 is CASSLRSGRTYEQYF. The CDR3 DNA is TGTGCCAGCAGCTTGCGGAGCGGGAGGACCTACGAGCAGTACTTC.

CDR3 amino acids: CASSRIGQANTGELFF. The CDR3 DNA reads TGTGCCAGCAGCCGAATCGGACAGGCGAACACCGGGGAGCTGTTTTTT. V is TRBV5-4 and J is TRBJ2-2; 7 bases line up with TRBD1. Germline CDR1 and CDR2: SGHNT and YYREEE (reference sequence). This CDR3 region has 16 residues. V lost 4 bases to trimming and J lost 0 bases; unmatched junction nucleotides: 6.

This clone was seen more than once but under ten times. Germline and junction disagree at one end, which may indicate a read error. The chain links TRBV6-6 to TRBJ2-7; TRBD2 matches 12 bases. The germline V gene has CDR1 MNHNY and CDR2 SVGAGI (reference sequence). The CDR3 loop spans 12 amino acids. CDR3 DNA: TGTGCCAGCAGTTACTCGACTAGCGGGAGAGACTTC. Translating it yields CASSYSTSGRDF.

This clone was counted only a few times. The chain joins TRBV4-3 to TRBJ2-1; 8 bases line up with TRBD2. Per the germline V gene, CDR1 is LGHNA and CDR2 is YSLEER. The CDR3 is made up of 17 amino acids. The junction had 11 bases not matched to a gene; V was cut back by 4 bases and J by 3 bases. The CDR3 nucleotides are TGCGCCAGCAGCCCCCTTTACAGTAGCGGGGACTACAATGAGCAGTTCTTC. Translating gives CASSPLYSSGDYNEQFF.

The table lists this clone with a few counts. This chain joins TRBV9 and TRBJ2-1; TRBD2 is a possible D gene (6 bases). V was pared by 5 bases and J by 0 bases, with 15 bases between. The CDR3 is made up of 16 amino acids. CDR1 and CDR2 from the germline V gene are SGDLS and YYNGEE. The DNA of the CDR3 is TGTGCCAGCAGTCCTAGCGCTTACCGCTCCTACAATGAGCAGTTCTTC. Its translation is CASSPSAYRSYNEQFF.

This clone has only a few counts. Here the CDR3 DNA reads TGCGCCAGCAGCTTGGATTCCTTGGCCCCAGATACGCAGTATTTT. It specifies CASSLDSLAPDTQYF. The chain is built from TRBV5-1 and TRBJ2-3; no definite D call. V lost 0 bases and J lost 4, with 12 bases in between. The CDR3 extends over 15 amino acids. CDR1 and CDR2 (germline): SGHRS, YFSETQ.

The V call is TRBV5-1, the J call TRBJ2-4; D is perhaps TRBD2 (6 bases). V was shortened by 1 base and J by 7 bases, with 12 bases between the two germline ends. This CDR3 region has 14 residues. Germline V CDR1 and CDR2: SGHRS, YFSETQ. This CDR3 is CASSLIGGSNIQYF. DNA for the CDR3: TGCGCCAGCAGCTTGATCGGGGGTTCGAACATTCAGTACTTC.

This clone was seen a handful of times. CDR3 loop: CASSAGQGDGNTIYF. The CDR3 bases are TGTGCCAGCAGCGCGGGACAGGGAGACGGAAACACCATATATTTT. The rearrangement joins TRBV9 to TRBJ1-3; TRBD1 agrees at 9 bases. Trimming took 3 bases from V and 4 from J; bases not matched to a gene: 5. The CDR3 has 15 residues. Germline V lookup: CDR1 SGDLS, CDR2 YYNGEE.

This clone occurred a few times. Other DNA sequences of this sample code for an identical CDR3. J is TRBJ2-7 and V is TRBV30; D is uncertain. Germline V gene sequence: CDR1 GTSNPN, CDR2 SVGIG (reference sequence). The CDR3 is made up of 14 amino acids. Trimming took off 0 bases at V and 0 bases at J, with 9 bases between the two ends. The CDR3 DNA is TGTGCCTGGAGTGTCGGCGGAAGCTCCTACGAGCAGTACTTC. Encoded protein: CAWSVGGSSYEQYF.

For this clone: Within the sample, other DNA sequences also encode this same CDR3. This chain connects TRBV18 to TRBJ1-1; D ambiguous. The CDR3 consists of 14 residues. Germline-derived CDR1 and CDR2 are KGHSH and LQKENI. V was clipped by 3 bases and J by 1 base, with 9 bases between them. DNA of the CDR3: TGTGCCAGCTCACCGACCGGGGAGAACACTGAAGCTTTCTTT. Residues: CASSPTGENTEAFF.

The J gene is TRBJ2-1, the V gene TRBV18; possible D gene TRBD1, 6 bases. The ends were cut back, 6 bases at V and 15 bases at J, with 18 bases in the middle. CDR3 length: 12 amino acids. Germline CDR1 is KGHSH and CDR2 is LQKENI. This chain's CDR3 is CASSLRQESGFF. CDR3 nucleotide sequence: TGTGCCAGCTCCCTCAGACAGGAATCGGGGTTCTTC.

V and J are TRBV27 and TRBJ1-4, with D uncertain. CDR1 is MNHEY and CDR2 is SMNVEV in the germline V gene (reference sequence). V was clipped by 5 bases and J by 5 bases, with 6 bases between them. The CDR3 extends over 12 amino acids. The CDR3 nucleotides read TGTGCCAGCAGTCCGAGCAATGAAAAACTGTTTTTT. Its protein product is CASSPSNEKLFF.

This chain connects TRBV6-1 to TRBJ2-5, with D possibly TRBD2 on 5 matching bases. Germline CDR1 MNHNS, CDR2 SASEGT. Trimming shortened V by 2 bases and J by 2 bases, and 18 bases separated the two germline ends. CDR3 size: 17 residues. The CDR3 nucleotides are TGTGCCAGCAGTGAAATCCGGACTCGGACCTTTCAAGAGACCCAGTACTTC. Translated, it gives CASSEIRTRTFQETQYF.

This clone was counted once. V is TRBV7-9 and J is TRBJ2-5, with 12 bases matching TRBD1. Germline V lookup: CDR1 SEHNR, CDR2 FQNEAQ (reference sequence). The trim removed 5 bases at V and 2 bases at J, leaving 12 bases unmatched. This CDR3 has 18 amino acids. For the CDR3, the DNA is TGTGCCAGCAGCCCTGGGACAGGGGGCGATTTTGGACAAGAGACCCAGTACTTC. Translating it yields CASSPGTGGDFGQETQYF.

This clone appeared a few times. The J gene is TRBJ2-3, the V gene TRBV4-3; 8 nucleotides agree with TRBD2. The CDR3 consists of 16 residues. Unmatched junction bases numbered 5, after V lost 2 bases and J lost 1 base. Germline V gives CDR1 LGHNA, CDR2 YSLEER. The CDR3 reads CASSQRFSGGTDTQYF. CDR3 DNA sequence: TGCGCCAGCAGCCAAAGGTTTAGCGGGGGCACAGATACGCAGTATTTT.

This rearrangement joins TRBV6-5 to TRBJ2-6; no firm D call. Trimming stripped 3 bases from V and 0 bases from J, with 9 bases between. This CDR3 is built from 16 residues. Germline V gives CDR1 MNHEY, CDR2 SVGAGI. CDR3 amino acids: CASSYVPGSGANVLTF. The CDR3 bases are TGTGCCAGCAGTTATGTACCAGGCTCTGGGGCCAACGTCCTGACTTTC.